The 19 T cell receptor beta chains in this list originate from one sample, sequenced in a study of T cell repertoires in cytomegalovirus infection (dated by TCRdb to between 2019 and 2020). Sequencing instrument: Illumina HiSeq 1500. TCRdb took the public reads, trimmed them with fastp at Q25, ran MiXCR for clone calling and kept in-frame beta chains. Rows merge per CDR3 protein into single entries with the most common DNA and genes. For this sample there are roughly 500,000 distinct CDR3 sequences; around 11% appear just once. Together, the top ten hold roughly 10% of the sample. Sequenced: PBMCs. The receptors come from a human donor in good health (CMV status not recorded). Some clones in this sample may be carry-over from other donors' samples.

Only a few counts were recorded for this clonotype. The chain recombines TRBV20-1 with TRBJ1-1; D not certain. Germline V gives CDR1 DFQATT, CDR2 SNEGSKA (reference sequence). This CDR3 is built from 15 residues. V lost 5 bases and J lost 4, with 20 bases in between. This CDR3 is CSALYADFRTTEAFF. CDR3 DNA sequence: TGCAGTGCTCTCTATGCAGACTTCAGGACCACTGAAGCTTTCTTT.

The rearrangement links TRBV14 to TRBJ2-5; 9 nucleotides match TRBD1. CDR1 SGHDN and CDR2 FVKESK come from the germline V gene. The CDR3 has 14 residues. Trimming at V came to 1 base and at J to 6 bases, leaving 3 bases not matched to a gene. The CDR3 nucleotides are TGTGCCAGCAGCCAAGTACAGGGGGCAAAGACCCAGTACTTC. It specifies CASSQVQGAKTQYF.

This clonotype was picked up many times. V gene TRBV20-1 combines with J gene TRBJ1-2, with 12 positions matching TRBD1. CDR3 length equals 15 residues. V was clipped by 5 bases and J by 1 base; unmatched bases: 5. CDR1 is DFQATT and CDR2 is SNEGSKA in the germline V gene (reference sequence). The DNA for the CDR3 is TGCAGTGCTTCGGGACAGGGGGCCGGTAACTATGGCTACACCTTC. It is translated as CSASGQGAGNYGYTF.

Note on this clonotype: One end of the junction varies from germline; a read error may be responsible. The chain recombines TRBV10-3 with TRBJ2-5; D is ambiguous. Germline V gene lookup returns CDR1 ENHRY and CDR2 SYGVKD. There are 11 residues in the CDR3. CDR3 sequence: CAIRVQEAQYF. For the CDR3, the DNA is TGTGCCATCAGGGTACAAGAGGCCCAGTACTTC.

This clonotype was found many times. The chain is built from TRBV7-3 and TRBJ2-6; TRBD1 might be the D (5 bases). Trimming left V 6 bases short and J 0 bases short, with 15 bases between. This CDR3 comprises 17 residues. Per germline, CDR1 SGHTA and CDR2 FQGTGA. The CDR3 loop is CASSSDTPLSGANVLTF. CDR3 nucleotide sequence: TGTGCCAGCAGTTCGGACACCCCCCTCTCTGGGGCCAACGTCCTGACTTTC.

This clonotype was recorded at least ten times. The chain is built from TRBV7-2 and TRBJ2-3; possibly TRBD2 for D (6 bases). Germline CDR1 SGHTA, CDR2 FQGNSA. The CDR3 extends over 15 amino acids. V lost 1 base and J lost 0, with 8 bases in between. The CDR3 here is CASSLGGTSTDTQYF. In nucleotides, the CDR3 is TGTGCCAGCAGCTTAGGTGGGACTAGCACAGATACGCAGTATTTT.

In its sample, this clonotype was seen many times. This sequence joins TRBV7-2 and TRBJ2-1; D remains unclear. The CDR3 is made up of 16 amino acids. V was shortened by 1 base and J by 0 bases, with 10 bases between the two germline ends. Germline V gene data show CDR1 as SGHTA and CDR2 as FQGNSA. The CDR3 DNA sequence: TGTGCCAGCAGCTTAGTGGGATCAAGCTCCTACAATGAGCAGTTCTTC. Protein product: CASSLVGSSSYNEQFF.

The sample holds a few counts of this clonotype. V and J are TRBV19 and TRBJ2-1; 12 nucleotides align to TRBD2. This CDR3 region has 15 residues. Germline V gene data show CDR1 as LNHDA and CDR2 as SQIVND (reference sequence). Trimming took 6 bases from V and 6 from J; bases not matched to a gene: 6. The CDR3 here is CASSDGTSGSNEQFF. CDR3 sequence (DNA): TGTGCCAGTAGCGACGGGACTAGCGGGTCCAATGAGCAGTTCTTC.

This clonotype has a count of ten or more. J is TRBJ1-3 and V is TRBV9; D may be TRBD1 (5 bases). Per the germline V gene, CDR1 is SGDLS and CDR2 is YYNGEE. V was trimmed by 0 bases and J by 4 bases, leaving 14 bases between them. The CDR3 is made up of 16 amino acids. The CDR3 DNA is TGTGCCAGCAGCGTAGCTATAGGGGCGGAAGGAAACACCATATATTTT. It is translated as CASSVAIGAEGNTIYF. The full variable domain, in which reference TRBV9 and TRBJ1-3 provide the parts outside the CDR3, is DSGVTQTPKHLITATGQRVTLRCSPRSGDLSVYWYQQSLDQGLQFLIQYYNGEERAKGNILERFSAQQFPDLHSELNLSSLELGDSALYFCASSVAIGAEGNTIYFGEGSWLTVV.

This rearrangement joins TRBV11-2 to TRBJ1-1; TRBD1 matches 7 bases. The CDR3 length is 13 residues. V trimming: 6 bases; J trimming: 3 bases; junction bases outside the gene matches: 4. Germline V gives CDR1 SGHAT, CDR2 FQNNGV. The CDR3 protein is CASRGQGDTEAFF. CDR3 sequence (DNA): TGTGCCAGCAGAGGGCAGGGGGACACTGAAGCTTTCTTT.

This clonotype was counted ten times or more. The rearrangement uses TRBV6-1 and TRBJ2-5; 8 bases align to TRBD1. Per germline, CDR1 MNHNS and CDR2 SASEGT. With 6 bases clipped from V and 5 bases from J, the junction kept 17 bases outside the gene matches. CDR3 length: 17 residues. The CDR3 sequence: CASRSGTGGEGEETQYF. For the CDR3, the DNA is TGTGCCAGCAGGTCCGGGACAGGAGGAGAGGGGGAGGAGACCCAGTACTTC.

This clonotype came up many times. The chain links TRBV7-8 to TRBJ2-5, with TRBD2 identical over 9 bases. CDR1 is SGHVS, CDR2 FQNEAQ, per germline. The V segment lost 5 bases and the J segment 1 base; nucleotides outside the gene matches: 11. The CDR3 spans 17 residues. The CDR3 nucleotides are TGTGCCAGCAGCCCAGGGCCTCGGCGGGGGGGCCAAGAGACCCAGTACTTC. Its protein is CASSPGPRRGGQETQYF.

This clonotype was picked up many times. The chain has TRBV11-1 and TRBJ1-1; D gene uncertain. In germline, CDR1 is SGHAT, CDR2 FQDESV (reference sequence). This CDR3 is 15 amino acids long. V lost 1 base, J lost 4 bases, and 13 bases lay in between. The CDR3 DNA follows: TGTGCCAGCAGCTTAGATTTTACGGGAGCCACTGAAGCTTTCTTT. It translates to CASSLDFTGATEAFF.

This clonotype was counted a single time. The rearrangement links TRBV10-3 to TRBJ1-4; 10 positions agree with TRBD1. Germline CDR1 is ENHRY and CDR2 is SYGVKD. V dropped 3 bases and J dropped 8; count of bases not matched to a gene: 3. This CDR3 has 14 amino acids. As DNA, the CDR3 is TGTGCCATCAGTGAAGGGACAGGGGAAGAAAAACTGTTTTTT. Translating it yields CAISEGTGEEKLFF.

In its sample, this clonotype was seen many times. The rearrangement joins TRBV29-1 to TRBJ2-1; D unresolved. The V end lost 3 bases, the J end lost 0 bases, and 6 bases lay between the germline ends. The CDR3 has 13 amino acids. In germline, CDR1 is SQVTM, CDR2 ANQGSEA. CDR3 DNA: TGCAGCGTTGACGGAAGCTCCTACAATGAGCAGTTCTTC. Translation gives CSVDGSSYNEQFF.

With respect to this clonotype: This sequence may be a read error, since a much larger clone differs from it by one base. Because it lacks the conserved phenylalanine or tryptophan at the end, this CDR3 is likely a read error. The V and J genes are TRBV3-1 and TRBJ2-5; weak D call: TRBD2 (5 bases). This CDR3 is built from 14 residues. Trimming removed 1 base from V and 2 bases from J, with 8 bases in between. Germline CDR1 and CDR2: LGHDT and YNNKEL (reference sequence). CDR3 protein: CASSQVEGQETQYS. The CDR3 region has the DNA TGTGCCAGCAGCCAAGTCGAGGGACAAGAGACCCAGTACTCC.

This clonotype was detected ten times or more. The gene calls are TRBV7-9 and TRBJ1-1; possible D gene TRBD1, 6 bases. V was clipped by 5 bases and J by 5 bases, with 18 bases between them. This CDR3 contains 15 residues. The V gene's germline CDR1 is SEHNR and CDR2 FQNEAQ (reference sequence). This CDR3 is CASSARDGGLTEAFF. CDR3 DNA sequence: TGTGCCAGCAGCGCCCGGGACGGGGGGCTGACTGAAGCTTTCTTT.

V gene TRBV2 combines with J gene TRBJ2-5; D unclear. The CDR3 contains 14 residues. Looked up from germline, CDR1 is SNHLY and CDR2 is FYNNEI. V was shortened by 4 bases and J by 1 base, with 10 bases between the two germline ends. Here the CDR3 DNA reads TGTGCCAGCAGTGTATGGCAGGCCCAAGAGACCCAGTACTTC. Amino acid sequence: CASSVWQAQETQYF.

The chain couples TRBV20-1 to TRBJ2-4; 10 nucleotides align to TRBD1. Trimming took 4 bases from V and 6 from J; bases not matched to a gene: 6. In germline, CDR1 is DFQATT, CDR2 SNEGSKA (reference sequence). The CDR3 is made up of 14 amino acids. Written as DNA, the CDR3 is TGCAGTGCTAAGGACAGGGGGTTGGGAAACATTCAGTACTTC. Translating gives CSAKDRGLGNIQYF.